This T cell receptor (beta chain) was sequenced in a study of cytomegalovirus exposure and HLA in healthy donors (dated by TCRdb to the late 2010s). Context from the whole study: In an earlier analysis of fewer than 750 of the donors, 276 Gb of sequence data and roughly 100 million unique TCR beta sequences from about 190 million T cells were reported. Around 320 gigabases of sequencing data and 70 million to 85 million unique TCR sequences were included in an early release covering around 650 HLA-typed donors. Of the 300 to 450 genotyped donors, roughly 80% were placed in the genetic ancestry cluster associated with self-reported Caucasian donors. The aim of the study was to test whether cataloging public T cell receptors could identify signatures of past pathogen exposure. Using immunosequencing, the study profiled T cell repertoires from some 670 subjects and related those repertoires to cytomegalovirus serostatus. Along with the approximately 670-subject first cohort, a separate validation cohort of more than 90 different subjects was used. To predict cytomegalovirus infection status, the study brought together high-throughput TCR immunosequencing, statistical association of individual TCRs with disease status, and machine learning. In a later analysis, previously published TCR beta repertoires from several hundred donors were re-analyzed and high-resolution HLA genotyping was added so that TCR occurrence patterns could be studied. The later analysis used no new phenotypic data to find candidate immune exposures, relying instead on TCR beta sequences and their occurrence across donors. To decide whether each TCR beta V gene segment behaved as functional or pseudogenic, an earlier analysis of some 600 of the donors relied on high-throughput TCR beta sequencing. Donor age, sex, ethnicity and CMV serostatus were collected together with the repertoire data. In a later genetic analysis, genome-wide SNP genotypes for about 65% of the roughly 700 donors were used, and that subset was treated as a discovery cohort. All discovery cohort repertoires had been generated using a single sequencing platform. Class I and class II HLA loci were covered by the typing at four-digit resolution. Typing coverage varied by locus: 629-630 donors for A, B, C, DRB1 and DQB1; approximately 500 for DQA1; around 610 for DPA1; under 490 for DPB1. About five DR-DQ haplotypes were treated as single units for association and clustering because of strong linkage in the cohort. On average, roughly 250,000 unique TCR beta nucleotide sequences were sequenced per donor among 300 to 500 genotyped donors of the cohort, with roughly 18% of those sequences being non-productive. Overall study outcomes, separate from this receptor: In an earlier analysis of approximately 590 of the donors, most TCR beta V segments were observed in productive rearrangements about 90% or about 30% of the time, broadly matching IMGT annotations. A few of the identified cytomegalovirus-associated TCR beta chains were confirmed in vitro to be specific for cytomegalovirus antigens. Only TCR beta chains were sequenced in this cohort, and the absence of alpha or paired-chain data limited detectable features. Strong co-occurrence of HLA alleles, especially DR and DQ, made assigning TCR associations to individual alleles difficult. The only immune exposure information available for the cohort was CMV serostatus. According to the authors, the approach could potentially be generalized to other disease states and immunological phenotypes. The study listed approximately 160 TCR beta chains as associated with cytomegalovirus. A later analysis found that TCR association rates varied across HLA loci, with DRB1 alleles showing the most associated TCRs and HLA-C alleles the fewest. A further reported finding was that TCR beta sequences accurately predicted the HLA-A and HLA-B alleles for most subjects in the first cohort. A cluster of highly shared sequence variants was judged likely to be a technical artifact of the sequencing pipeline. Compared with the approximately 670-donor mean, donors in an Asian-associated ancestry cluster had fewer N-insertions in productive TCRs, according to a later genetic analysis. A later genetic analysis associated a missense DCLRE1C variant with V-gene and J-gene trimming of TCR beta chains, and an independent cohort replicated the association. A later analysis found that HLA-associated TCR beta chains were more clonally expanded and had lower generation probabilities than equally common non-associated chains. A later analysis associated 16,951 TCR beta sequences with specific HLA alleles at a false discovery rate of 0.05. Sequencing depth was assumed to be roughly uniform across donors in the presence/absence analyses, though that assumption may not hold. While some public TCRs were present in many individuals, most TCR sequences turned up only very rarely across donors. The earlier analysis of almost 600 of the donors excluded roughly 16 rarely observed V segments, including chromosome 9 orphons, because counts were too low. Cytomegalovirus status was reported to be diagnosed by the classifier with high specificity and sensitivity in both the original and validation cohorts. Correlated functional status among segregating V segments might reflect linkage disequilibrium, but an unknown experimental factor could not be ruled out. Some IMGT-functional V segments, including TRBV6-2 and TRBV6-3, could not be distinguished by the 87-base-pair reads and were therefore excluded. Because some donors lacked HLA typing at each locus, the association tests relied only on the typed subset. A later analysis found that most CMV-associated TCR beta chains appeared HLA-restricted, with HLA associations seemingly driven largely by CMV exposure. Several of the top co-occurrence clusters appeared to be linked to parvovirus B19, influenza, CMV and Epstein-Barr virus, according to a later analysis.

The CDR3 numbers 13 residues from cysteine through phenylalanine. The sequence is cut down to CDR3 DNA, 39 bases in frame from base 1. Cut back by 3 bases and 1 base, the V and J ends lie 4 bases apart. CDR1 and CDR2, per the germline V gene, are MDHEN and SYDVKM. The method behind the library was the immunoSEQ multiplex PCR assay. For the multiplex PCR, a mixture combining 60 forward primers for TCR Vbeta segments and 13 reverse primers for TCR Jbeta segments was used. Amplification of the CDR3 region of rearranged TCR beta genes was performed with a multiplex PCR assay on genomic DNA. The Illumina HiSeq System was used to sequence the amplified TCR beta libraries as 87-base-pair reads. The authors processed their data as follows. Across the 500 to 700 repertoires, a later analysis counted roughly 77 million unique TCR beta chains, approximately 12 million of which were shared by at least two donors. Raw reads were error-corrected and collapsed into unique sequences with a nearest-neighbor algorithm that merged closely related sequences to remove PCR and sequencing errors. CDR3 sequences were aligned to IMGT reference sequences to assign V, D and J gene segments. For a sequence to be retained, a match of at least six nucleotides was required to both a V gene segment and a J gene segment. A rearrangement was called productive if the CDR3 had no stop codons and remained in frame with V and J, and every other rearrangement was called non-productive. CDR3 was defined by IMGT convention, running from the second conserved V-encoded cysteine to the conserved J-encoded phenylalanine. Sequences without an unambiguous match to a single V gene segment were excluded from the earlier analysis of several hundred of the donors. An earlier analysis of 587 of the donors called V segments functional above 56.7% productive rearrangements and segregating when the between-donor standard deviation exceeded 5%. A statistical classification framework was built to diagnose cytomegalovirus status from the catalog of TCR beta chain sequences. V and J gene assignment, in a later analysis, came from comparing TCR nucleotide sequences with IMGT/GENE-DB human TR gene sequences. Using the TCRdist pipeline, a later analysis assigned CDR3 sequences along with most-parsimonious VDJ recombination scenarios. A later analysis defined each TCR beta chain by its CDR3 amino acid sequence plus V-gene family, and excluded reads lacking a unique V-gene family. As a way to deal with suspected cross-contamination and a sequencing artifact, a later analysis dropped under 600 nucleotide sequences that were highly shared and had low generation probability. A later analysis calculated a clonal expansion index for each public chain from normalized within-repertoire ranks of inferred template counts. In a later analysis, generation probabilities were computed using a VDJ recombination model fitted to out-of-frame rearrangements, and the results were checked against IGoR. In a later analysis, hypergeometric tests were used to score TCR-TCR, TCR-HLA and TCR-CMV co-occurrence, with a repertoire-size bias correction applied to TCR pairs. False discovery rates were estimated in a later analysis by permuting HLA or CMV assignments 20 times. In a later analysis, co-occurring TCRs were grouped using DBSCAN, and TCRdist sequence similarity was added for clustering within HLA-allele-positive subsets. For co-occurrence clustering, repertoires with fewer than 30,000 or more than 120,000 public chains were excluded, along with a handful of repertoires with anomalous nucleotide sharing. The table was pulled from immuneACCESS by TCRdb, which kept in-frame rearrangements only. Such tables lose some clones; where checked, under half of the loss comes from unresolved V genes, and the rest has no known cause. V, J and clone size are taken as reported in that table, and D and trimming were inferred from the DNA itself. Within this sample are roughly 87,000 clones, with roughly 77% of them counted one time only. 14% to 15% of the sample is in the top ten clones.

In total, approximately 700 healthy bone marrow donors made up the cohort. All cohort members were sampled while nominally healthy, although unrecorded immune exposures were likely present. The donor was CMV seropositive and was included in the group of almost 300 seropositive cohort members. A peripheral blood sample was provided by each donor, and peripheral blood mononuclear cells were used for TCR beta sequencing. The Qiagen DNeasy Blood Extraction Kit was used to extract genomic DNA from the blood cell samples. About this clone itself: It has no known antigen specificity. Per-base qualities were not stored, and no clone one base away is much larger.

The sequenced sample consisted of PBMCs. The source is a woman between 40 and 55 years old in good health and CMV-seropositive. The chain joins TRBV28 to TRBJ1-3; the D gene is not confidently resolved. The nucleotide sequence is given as TGTGCCAGCAGTTTCGGGTCTGGAAACACCATATATTTT. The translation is CASSFGSGNTIYF.